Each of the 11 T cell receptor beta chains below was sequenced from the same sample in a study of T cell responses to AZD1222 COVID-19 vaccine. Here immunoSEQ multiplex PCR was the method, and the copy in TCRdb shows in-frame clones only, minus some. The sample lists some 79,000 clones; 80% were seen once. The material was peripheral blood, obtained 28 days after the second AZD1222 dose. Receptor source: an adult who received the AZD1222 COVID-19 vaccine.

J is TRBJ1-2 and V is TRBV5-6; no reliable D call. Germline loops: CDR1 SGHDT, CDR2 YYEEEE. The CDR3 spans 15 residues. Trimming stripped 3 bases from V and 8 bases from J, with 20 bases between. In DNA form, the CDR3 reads TGTGCCAGCAGCTCGGGCCCCAGAACCTCTCAGGGCTACACCTTC. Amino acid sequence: CASSSGPRTSQGYTF.

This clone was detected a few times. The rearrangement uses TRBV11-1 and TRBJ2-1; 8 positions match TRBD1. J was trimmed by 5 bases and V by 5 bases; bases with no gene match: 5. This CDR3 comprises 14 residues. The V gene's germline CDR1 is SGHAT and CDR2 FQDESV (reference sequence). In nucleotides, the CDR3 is TGTGCCAGCAGCGACCGGGACAGGCACAATGAGCAGTTCTTC. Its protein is CASSDRDRHNEQFF.

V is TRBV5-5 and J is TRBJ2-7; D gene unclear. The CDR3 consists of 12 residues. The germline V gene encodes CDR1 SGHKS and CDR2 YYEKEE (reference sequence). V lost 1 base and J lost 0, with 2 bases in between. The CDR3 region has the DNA TGTGCCAGCAGCTTGTCCTCCTACGAGCAGTACTTC. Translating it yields CASSLSSYEQYF. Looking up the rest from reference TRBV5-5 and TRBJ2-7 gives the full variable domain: DAGVTQSPTHLIKTRGQQVTLRCSPISGHKSVSWYQQVLGQGPQFIFQYYEKEERGRGNFPDRFSARQFPNYSSELNVNALLLGDSALYLCASSLSSYEQYFGPGTRLTVT.

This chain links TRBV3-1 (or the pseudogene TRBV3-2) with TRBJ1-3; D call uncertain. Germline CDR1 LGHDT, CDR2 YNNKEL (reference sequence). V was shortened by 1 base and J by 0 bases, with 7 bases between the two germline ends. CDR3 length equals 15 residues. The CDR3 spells CASSQAASSGNTIYF. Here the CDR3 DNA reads TGTGCCAGCAGCCAAGCAGCTAGCTCTGGAAACACCATATATTTT.

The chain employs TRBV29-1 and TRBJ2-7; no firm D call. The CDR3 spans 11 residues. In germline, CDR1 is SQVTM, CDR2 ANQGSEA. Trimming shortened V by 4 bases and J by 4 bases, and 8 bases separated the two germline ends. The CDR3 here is CSVALGYEQYF. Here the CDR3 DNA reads TGCAGCGTTGCCTTGGGGTACGAGCAGTACTTC.

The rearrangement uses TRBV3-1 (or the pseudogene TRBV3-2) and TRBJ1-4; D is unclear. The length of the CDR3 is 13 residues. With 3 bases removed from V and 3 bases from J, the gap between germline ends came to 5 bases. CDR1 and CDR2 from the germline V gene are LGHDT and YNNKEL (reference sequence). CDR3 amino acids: CASSHLSNEKLFF. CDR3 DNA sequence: TGTGCCAGCAGCCACCTTTCTAATGAAAAACTGTTTTTT.

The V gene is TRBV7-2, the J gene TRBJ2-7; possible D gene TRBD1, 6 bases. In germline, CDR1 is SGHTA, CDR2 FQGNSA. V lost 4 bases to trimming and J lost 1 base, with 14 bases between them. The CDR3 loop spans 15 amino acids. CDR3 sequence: CASSYPDSLSYEQYF. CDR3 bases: TGTGCCAGCAGCTACCCGGACAGTCTTTCCTACGAGCAGTACTTC.

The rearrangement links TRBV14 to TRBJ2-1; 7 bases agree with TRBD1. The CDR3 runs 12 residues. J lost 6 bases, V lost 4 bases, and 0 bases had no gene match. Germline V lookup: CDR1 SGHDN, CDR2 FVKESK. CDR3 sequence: CASSRQGNEQFF. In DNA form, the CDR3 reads TGTGCCAGCAGCCGACAGGGCAATGAGCAGTTCTTC. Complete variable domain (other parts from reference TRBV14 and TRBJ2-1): EAGVTQFPSHSVIEKGQTVTLRCDPISGHDNLYWYRRVMGKEIKFLLHFVKESKQDESGMPNNRFLAERTGGTYSTLKVQPAELEDSGVYFCASSRQGNEQFFGPGTRLTVL.

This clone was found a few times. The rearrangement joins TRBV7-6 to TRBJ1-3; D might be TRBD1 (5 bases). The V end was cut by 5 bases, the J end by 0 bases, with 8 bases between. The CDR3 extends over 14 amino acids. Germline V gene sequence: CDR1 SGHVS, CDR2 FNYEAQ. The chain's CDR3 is CASSAGTSGNTIYF. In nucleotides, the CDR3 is TGTGCCAGCAGCGCCGGGACCTCTGGAAACACCATATATTTT.

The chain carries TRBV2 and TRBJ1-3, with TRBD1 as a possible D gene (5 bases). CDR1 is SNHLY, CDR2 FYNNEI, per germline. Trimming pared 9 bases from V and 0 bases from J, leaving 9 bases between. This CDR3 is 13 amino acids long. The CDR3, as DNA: TGTGCCAGTCTGACAGACTCTGGAAACACCATATATTTT. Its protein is CASLTDSGNTIYF.

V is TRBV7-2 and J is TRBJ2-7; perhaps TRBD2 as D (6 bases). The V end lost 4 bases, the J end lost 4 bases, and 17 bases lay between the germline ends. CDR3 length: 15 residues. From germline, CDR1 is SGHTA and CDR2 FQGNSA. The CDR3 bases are TGTGCCAGCAGCTCCCTTAATAGCGGAAAATACGAGCAGTACTTC. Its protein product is CASSSLNSGKYEQYF.